This T cell receptor (beta chain) was identified during a study of cytomegalovirus exposure and HLA in healthy donors. Study-wide findings and caveats: The study labeled approximately 150 TCR beta chains cytomegalovirus-associated. Within the approximately 110 validation repertoires, first-cohort TCR clusters tended to co-occur, according to a later analysis. Diagnosis of cytomegalovirus status made by the classifier reportedly showed high specificity and sensitivity.

Separation from the approximately 710-subject first cohort characterized the roughly 130-subject validation cohort, to which the donors belonged. Method: immunoSEQ multiplex PCR; TCRdb's copy keeps in-frame clones and lacks some. The sample shows 150,000 to 200,000 clones, about nine tenths of them seen only once. About this clone: Its specificity is unknown.

Germline CDR1 is SGHKS and CDR2 is YYEKEE (reference sequence). The CDR3 sequence is 17 residues long. Trimming took 4 bases from V and 8 from J; bases not matched to a gene: 20. Material: PBMCs. The rearrangement links TRBV5-5 to TRBJ1-2; TRBD1 matches at 7 bases. The TCR sequence derives from a man aged 18 to 29 in good health and CMV-seropositive. The chain's CDR3 is CASSPRGDGGSRTGYTF. CDR3 bases: TGTGCCAGCAGCCCCAGGGGGGACGGCGGATCTCGTACGGGCTACACCTTC.